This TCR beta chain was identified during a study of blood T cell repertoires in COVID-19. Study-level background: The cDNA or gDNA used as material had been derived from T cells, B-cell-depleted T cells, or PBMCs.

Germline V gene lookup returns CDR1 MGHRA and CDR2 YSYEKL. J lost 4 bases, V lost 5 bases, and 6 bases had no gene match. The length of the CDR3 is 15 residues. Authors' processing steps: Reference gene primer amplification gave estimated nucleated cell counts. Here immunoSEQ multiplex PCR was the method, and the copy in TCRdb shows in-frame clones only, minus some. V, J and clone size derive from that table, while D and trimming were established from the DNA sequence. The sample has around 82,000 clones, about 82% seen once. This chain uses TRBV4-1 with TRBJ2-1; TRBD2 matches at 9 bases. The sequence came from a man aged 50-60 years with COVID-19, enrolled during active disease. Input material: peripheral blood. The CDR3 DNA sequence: TGCGCCAGCAGCGAGCGGGAGGACAGATACAATGAGCAGTTCTTC. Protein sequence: CASSEREDRYNEQFF.